These 14 T cell receptor beta chains were all obtained from the same sample, sequenced in a study of a mutant IDH1 vaccine in newly diagnosed glioma. Data came from immunoSEQ multiplex PCR; TCRdb stores just in-frame clones and leaves some out. The sample has some 70,000 clones; approximately 80% are singletons. For these TCRs, the target antigens are not known. Time point given: week 23, last vaccination. A single vaccine dose contained 300 ug of mutant IDH1 20-mer peptide, and topical imiquimod was used with it. Material: PBMCs, obtained from a glioma patient whose treatment included an IDH1 peptide vaccine. All receptors come from a man aged 18 to 30 with glioma.

The chain links TRBV14 to TRBJ2-3, with no clear D. In germline, CDR1 is SGHDN, CDR2 FVKESK. V was cut by 2 bases and J by 6 bases, with 6 bases left in between. The CDR3 consists of 12 residues. CDR3 nucleotide sequence: TGTGCCAGCAGCCAATATTCCGATACGCAGTATTTT. This codes for CASSQYSDTQYF.

This chain links TRBV7-9 with TRBJ2-7, with TRBD1 matching over 7 bases. There are 14 residues in the CDR3. After removal of 4 bases from V and 3 bases from J, the junction contained 6 bases not matched to a gene. Germline-derived CDR1 and CDR2 are SEHNR and FQNEAQ (reference sequence). The CDR3 sequence: CASSSSGQNYEQYF. The CDR3 coding sequence is TGTGCCAGCAGCTCATCGGGACAGAACTACGAGCAGTACTTC.

The J gene is TRBJ2-7, the V gene TRBV7-2, with D tentatively TRBD1 (6 bases). The germline V gene has CDR1 SGHTA and CDR2 FQGNSA. This CDR3 is built from 15 residues. The V gene lost 4 bases and the J gene lost 2 bases, with 15 bases spanning the gap. The CDR3 coding sequence is TGTGCCAGCAGCTCAAGACAGGAAAGAGCCTACGAGCAGTACTTC. Its translation: CASSSRQERAYEQYF.

The chain combines TRBV7-9 with TRBJ1-1; D ambiguous. Trimming took off 4 bases at V and 1 base at J, with 7 bases between the two ends. Germline assignment: CDR1 SEHNR and CDR2 FQNEAQ (reference sequence). The CDR3 loop spans 13 amino acids. In DNA form, the CDR3 reads TGTGCCAGCAGCTCCTTGGGGAACACTGAAGCTTTCTTT. It specifies CASSSLGNTEAFF.

The genes are TRBV4-3 and TRBJ1-4, with D possibly matching TRBD1 (5 bases). This CDR3 is built from 13 residues. Germline V gene sequence: CDR1 LGHNA, CDR2 YSLEER. The V end was cut by 5 bases, the J end by 8 bases, with 12 bases between. Here the CDR3 reads CASSNAWGEKLFF. CDR3 DNA sequence: TGCGCCAGCAGCAACGCCTGGGGGGAAAAACTGTTTTTT.

This clone showed up just a few times. V is TRBV4-2 and J is TRBJ2-7, with 7 bases identical to TRBD1. Germline loops: CDR1 LGHNA, CDR2 YNFKEQ. The CDR3 consists of 15 residues. J lost 5 bases, V lost 5 bases, and 12 bases had no gene match. The CDR3 sequence is CASSAPGTENHEQYF. The CDR3 coding sequence is TGTGCCAGCAGCGCTCCCGGGACAGAGAACCACGAGCAGTACTTC.

V usage is TRBV19 and J usage is TRBJ2-7; maybe TRBD2 (5 bases). Germline lookup yields CDR1 LNHDA and CDR2 SQIVND (reference sequence). The CDR3 spans 14 residues. Trimming pared 3 bases from V and 3 bases from J, leaving 12 bases between. In DNA, the CDR3 is TGTGCCAGTAGTATCACCGGGGTGAGCTACGAGCAGTACTTC. Its translation: CASSITGVSYEQYF.

This clone was seen a single time. The V gene is TRBV10-3, the J gene TRBJ1-2; 8 nucleotides line up with TRBD1. J was trimmed by 4 bases and V by 3 bases; bases with no gene match: 13. Germline CDR1 and CDR2: ENHRY and SYGVKD. The CDR3 runs 17 residues. The CDR3, as DNA: TGTGCCATCAGTGATAGGCAGGGGGCGAAACTGGTCTATGGCTACACCTTC. Translation gives CAISDRQGAKLVYGYTF.

This clone was observed a single time. This sequence joins TRBV30 and TRBJ1-3; D call uncertain. Trimming stripped 3 bases from V and 0 bases from J, with 15 bases between. The length of the CDR3 is 16 residues. Germline CDR1 GTSNPN, CDR2 SVGIG (reference sequence). The CDR3 loop is CAWSQKRANSGNTIYF. CDR3 DNA sequence: TGTGCCTGGAGCCAGAAGAGGGCGAACTCTGGAAACACCATATATTTT.

V is TRBV5-1 and J is TRBJ2-3, with 8 bases aligning to TRBD2. The V gene end was trimmed by 5 bases and the J gene end by 2 bases; junction bases not matched to a gene: 7. Germline lookup yields CDR1 SGHRS and CDR2 YFSETQ. The CDR3 sequence is 15 residues long. In DNA form, the CDR3 reads TGCGCCAGCAGACACCAGACTAGCGCCACAGATACGCAGTATTTT. Amino acid sequence: CASRHQTSATDTQYF.

The chain joins TRBV9 to TRBJ2-5, with 10 bases aligning to TRBD2. The CDR3 has 17 amino acids. From germline, CDR1 is SGDLS and CDR2 YYNGEE. With V trimmed by 0 bases and J by 1 base, 6 bases remained unmatched. This CDR3 is CASSVGASGSIQETQYF. For the CDR3, the DNA is TGTGCCAGCAGCGTAGGGGCTAGCGGGAGTATCCAAGAGACCCAGTACTTC.

This chain links TRBV5-4 with TRBJ2-7; TRBD2 matches at 8 bases. The V gene's germline CDR1 is SGHNT and CDR2 YYREEE (reference sequence). This CDR3 has 14 residues. Trimming cost V 4 bases and J 2 bases; bases outside gene matches: 5. The CDR3 coding sequence is TGTGCCAGCAGCCCAAGTAGCGGGACCTACGAGCAGTACTTC. Translated: CASSPSSGTYEQYF. Drawing the rest from reference TRBV5-4 and TRBJ2-7, the complete variable domain is ETGVTQSPTHLIKTRGQQVTLRCSSQSGHNTVSWYQQALGQGPQFIFQYYREEENGRGNFPPRFSGLQFPNYSSELNVNALELDDSALYLCASSPSSGTYEQYFGPGTRLTVT.

The V and J genes are TRBV7-8 and TRBJ2-2; TRBD1 agrees at 8 bases. CDR1 is SGHVS, CDR2 FQNEAQ, per germline. The V gene end was trimmed by 0 bases and the J gene end by 2 bases; junction bases not matched to a gene: 20. CDR3 size: 22 residues. The CDR3 DNA is TGTGCCAGCAGCTTAGCGAAATATAGACAGGGGCCGAGGACTCTTAACACCGGGGAGCTGTTTTTT. It translates to CASSLAKYRQGPRTLNTGELFF.

V is TRBV2 and J is TRBJ2-1; 11 positions match TRBD2. CDR3 length equals 17 residues. Germline V lookup: CDR1 SNHLY, CDR2 FYNNEI. V shed 4 bases and J 0 bases; nucleotides not matched to a gene: 5. Here the CDR3 reads CASSASSGGGSYNEQFF. The CDR3 nucleotides are TGTGCCAGCAGTGCGAGTAGCGGGGGGGGCTCCTACAATGAGCAGTTCTTC.